The rows below give T cell receptor beta chains drawn from one sample of a study of blood T cell repertoires in COVID-19. Profiling relied on immunoSEQ multiplex PCR, and the TCRdb table lists in-frame clones only, not all of them. The top ten hold approximately 4.2% of the sample, which has roughly 220,000 clones, 65% to 90% seen once. The material sequenced was PBMCs or T cells enriched from blood (not recorded which). The receptors were gathered from a woman aged 40 to 50 with acute COVID-19. CDR3s include the opening cysteine and the closing phenylalanine or tryptophan. Each record gives: V gene, D gene, J gene, clone size, CDR3 protein, CDR3 DNA. The D gene is left open where the match is weak. Clone size is shown for a subset of rows, as once, few, many or a class of expanded clone.

V gene: TRBV5-4
D gene: TRBD1
J gene: TRBJ2-7
clone size: .
CDR3 protein: CASSSGGTGRYEQYF
CDR3 DNA: TGTGCCAGCAGCTCCGGAGGGACAGGAAGGTACGAGCAGTACTTC

V gene: TRBV5-1
D gene: TRBD1
J gene: TRBJ2-7
clone size: .
CDR3 protein: CASSTGQGLYEQYF
CDR3 DNA: TGCGCCAGCAGCACGGGACAGGGTTTGTACGAGCAGTACTTC

V gene: TRBV20-1
D gene: .
J gene: TRBJ1-2
clone size: .
CDR3 protein: CSASPGLHYTF
CDR3 DNA: TGCAGTGCTAGCCCGGGACTCCACTACACCTTC

V gene: TRBV7-6
D gene: .
J gene: TRBJ1-6
clone size: .
CDR3 protein: CASSPGPLADSPLHF
CDR3 DNA: TGTGCCAGCAGCCCAGGGCCCTTAGCGGATTCACCCCTCCACTTT

V gene: TRBV11-2
D gene: TRBD2
J gene: TRBJ2-7
clone size: once
CDR3 protein: CASSYQAGGSYEQYF
CDR3 DNA: TGTGCCAGCAGCTATCAGGCGGGAGGGTCCTACGAGCAGTACTTC

V gene: TRBV11-2
D gene: .
J gene: TRBJ2-3
clone size: .
CDR3 protein: CASSLDSGRDTQYF
CDR3 DNA: TGTGCCAGCAGCTTAGATAGCGGCAGAGATACGCAGTATTTT

V gene: TRBV5-1
D gene: .
J gene: TRBJ2-1
clone size: .
CDR3 protein: CASTPGERGRGSYNEQFF
CDR3 DNA: TGCGCCAGCACACCGGGGGAGAGGGGCCGGGGCTCCTACAATGAGCAGTTCTTC

V gene: TRBV7-3
D gene: TRBD1
J gene: TRBJ2-7
clone size: .
CDR3 protein: CASSLTGTGGAYEQYF
CDR3 DNA: TGTGCCAGCAGCTTAACGGGGACAGGGGGTGCCTACGAGCAGTACTTC

V gene: TRBV7-8
D gene: .
J gene: TRBJ1-1
clone size: .
CDR3 protein: CASSFSGTGLPTEAFF
CDR3 DNA: TGTGCCAGCAGTTTCTCCGGAACAGGCCTCCCTACTGAAGCTTTCTTT

V gene: TRBV6-5
D gene: .
J gene: TRBJ2-1
clone size: .
CDR3 protein: CASSYAPAVGNEQFF
CDR3 DNA: TGTGCCAGCAGTTACGCCCCCGCGGTGGGCAATGAGCAGTTCTTC

V gene: TRBV27
D gene: TRBD1
J gene: TRBJ2-1
clone size: once
CDR3 protein: CASSLPAGTAKNEQFF
CDR3 DNA: TGTGCCAGCAGTTTACCCGCCGGGACAGCCAAGAATGAGCAGTTCTTC

V gene: TRBV9
D gene: .
J gene: TRBJ2-1
clone size: .
CDR3 protein: CASSVATAHGTPSSYNEQFF
CDR3 DNA: TGTGCCAGCAGCGTAGCCACCGCGCACGGGACTCCGAGCTCCTACAATGAGCAGTTCTTC

V gene: TRBV7-2
D gene: .
J gene: TRBJ1-5
clone size: few
CDR3 protein: CASSLNPGANQPQHF
CDR3 DNA: TGTGCCAGCAGCTTAAACCCTGGGGCCAATCAGCCCCAGCATTTT

V gene: TRBV28
D gene: .
J gene: TRBJ1-6
clone size: .
CDR3 protein: CASSPLTGKGNSPLHF
CDR3 DNA: TGTGCCAGCAGCCCCCTTACAGGGAAGGGAAACTCACCCCTCCACTTT

V gene: TRBV3-1/TRBV3-2
D gene: .
J gene: TRBJ2-5
clone size: once
CDR3 protein: CASSQYSGARETQYF
CDR3 DNA: TGTGCCAGCAGCCAATACTCGGGAGCGCGGGAGACCCAGTACTTC

V gene: TRBV2
D gene: TRBD2
J gene: TRBJ2-1
clone size: once
CDR3 protein: CASKLAGPNEQFF
CDR3 DNA: TGTGCCAGCAAACTAGCGGGACCCAATGAGCAGTTCTTC

V gene: TRBV30
D gene: .
J gene: TRBJ1-5
clone size: .
CDR3 protein: CAWRNRGGNQPQHF
CDR3 DNA: TGTGCCTGGAGGAACCGCGGTGGCAATCAGCCCCAGCATTTT

V gene: TRBV7-9
D gene: .
J gene: TRBJ2-1
clone size: .
CDR3 protein: CASSPTGDEQFF
CDR3 DNA: TGTGCCAGCAGTCCAACAGGTGATGAGCAGTTCTTC